What follows are 4 T cell receptor beta chains derived from one specimen sequenced in a study of blood T cell repertoires in COVID-19. Profiling relied on immunoSEQ multiplex PCR, and the TCRdb table lists in-frame clones only, not all of them. Of 200,000 to 250,000 clones listed, 80% to 90% are singletons. Sequencing used peripheral blood. These receptors all come from a man between 45 and 60 years old with active or convalescent COVID-19.

This chain joins TRBV2 and TRBJ1-5; TRBD1 aligns across 10 bases. This CDR3 is built from 14 residues. Unmatched junction bases numbered 8, after V lost 8 bases and J lost 7 bases. Germline loops: CDR1 SNHLY, CDR2 FYNNEI. CDR3 sequence reads: CASGPTGGGQPQHF. The CDR3 region has the DNA TGTGCCAGCGGACCGACAGGGGGCGGGCAGCCCCAGCATTTT.

In its sample, this clone was seen a few times. The sample holds other DNA sequences that translate to the same CDR3. The chain is built from TRBV12-3 or TRBV12-4 and TRBJ2-5; TRBD2 aligns across 7 bases. The ends lost 6 bases at V and 2 bases at J; junction bases unmatched: 0. This CDR3 is built from 12 residues. The CDR3 nucleotides read TGTGCCAGCAGGCGGGAGCAAGAGACCCAGTACTTC. This encodes CASRREQETQYF.

The J gene is TRBJ1-4, the V gene TRBV7-8; D is unclear. Deletions cut 5 bases from V and 7 bases from J, with 14 bases between. Germline CDR1 reads SGHVS; CDR2 reads FQNEAQ. The CDR3 totals 14 residues. CDR3 sequence reads: CASSPSTGFEKLFF. CDR3 coding DNA: TGTGCCAGCAGCCCATCTACGGGGTTTGAAAAACTGTTTTTT.

The chain combines TRBV7-3 with TRBJ2-1; weak D call: TRBD1 (5 bases). Trimming shortened V by 5 bases and J by 1 base, and 12 bases separated the two germline ends. CDR3 length equals 15 residues. CDR1 SGHTA and CDR2 FQGTGA come from the germline V gene. The CDR3 DNA is TGTGCCAGCAGCCCCCAGGGTGCTTCCTACAATGAGCAGTTCTTC. This encodes CASSPQGASYNEQFF.